These 4 T cell receptor beta chains were sequenced from one sample in a study of T cell repertoires in cytomegalovirus infection. MiXCR, run by TCRdb on the reads, gives a single entry per CDR3 protein. The data hold some 220,000 distinct CDR3 sequences, with approximately 13% observed a single time. Specimen: PBMCs. The receptors come from a human donor in good health (CMV status not recorded). Some clones in this sample may be carry-over from other donors' samples.

This chain joins TRBV7-9 and TRBJ2-7; D unclear. In germline, CDR1 is SEHNR, CDR2 FQNEAQ (reference sequence). The CDR3 runs to 11 residues. V shed 1 base and J shed 12 bases, with 10 bases lying between them. CDR3 nucleotides: TGTGCCAGCAGCTTAGGGTACCTTTTGTACTTC. Translated: CASSLGYLLYF.

This clonotype was observed many times. The chain is built from TRBV12-3 or TRBV12-4 and TRBJ2-3, with 16 bases aligning to TRBD2. The CDR3 is 17 amino acids. After removal of 6 bases from V and 4 bases from J, the junction contained 7 bases not matched to a gene. The CDR3 region has the DNA TGTGCCAGCAGCCTGGGACTAGCGGGGGGGCCGTCAGATACGCAGTATTTT. The encoded protein is CASSLGLAGGPSDTQYF.

This clonotype turned up a few times. V gene TRBV14 combines with J gene TRBJ2-3, with 8 positions matching TRBD2. Germline values: CDR1 SGHDN, CDR2 FVKESK. Losses at the gene ends were 0 bases for V and 0 bases for J; bases not matched to a gene: 8. The CDR3 runs 18 residues. DNA of the CDR3: TGTGCCAGCAGCCAAGAGGGATCGGGGGGGCCTAGCACAGATACGCAGTATTTT. Its translation: CASSQEGSGGPSTDTQYF.

The table lists this clonotype with many counts. The genes are TRBV7-2 and TRBJ2-7; maybe TRBD2 (6 bases). Germline CDR1 SGHTA, CDR2 FQGNSA. With 3 bases removed from V and 2 bases from J, the gap between germline ends came to 14 bases. The CDR3 consists of 15 residues. The CDR3: CASSFLASVPYEQYF. The CDR3, as DNA: TGTGCCAGCAGCTTTCTTGCTAGCGTCCCCTACGAGCAGTACTTC.